This TCR beta chain came from a study of regulatory T cells in long-lasting Graves disease. Germline V lookup: CDR1 MNHEY, CDR2 SMNVEV (reference sequence). The V end was cut by 7 bases, the J end by 5 bases, with 14 bases between. The CDR3 totals 13 residues. This clonotype was recorded at least ten times. The time point is: persistent/refractory GD, antithyroid drugs over 5 years with positive TRAb. Scientists built the TCR library using RNA that was extracted from PBMCs. CDR3-region Arm-PCR and iRepertoire HTBI primers produced the TCR beta libraries. TCRdb called the multiplex PCR reads again in MiXCR, with one record for every CDR3 protein. The sample has 420,000 or so distinct CDR3 sequences, roughly a quarter seen once.

The rearrangement joins TRBV27 to TRBJ2-5; D is unresolved. The source material was peripheral blood mononuclear cells (PBMCs), sampled when the disease was refractory, from a patient treated with antithyroid drugs. This receptor was taken from a female donor with Graves disease. CDR3 coding DNA: TGTGCCAGCAAGGGTGGTGGTTGGGAGACCCAGTACTTC. It yields the protein CASKGGGWETQYF.